Sequencing of this T cell receptor beta chain was carried out in a study of blood T cell repertoires in COVID-19. Data came from immunoSEQ multiplex PCR; TCRdb stores just in-frame clones and leaves some out. The sample comprises 300,000 to 350,000 clones, 85% to 90% of which are singletons, and 3.5% to 4.5% rests with the top ten. V lost 4 bases, J lost 5 bases, and 9 bases lay in between. Germline values: CDR1 MNHEY, CDR2 SMNVEV (reference sequence). The CDR3 has 12 residues. This sequence joins TRBV27 and TRBJ2-7; tentatively, D is TRBD2 (5 bases). The sequencing sample was made of PBMCs or T cells enriched from blood (not recorded which). The source is a woman under 30 with acute COVID-19. The CDR3 nucleotides are TGTGCCAGCAGTTCTAGGGAGAACGAGCAGTACTTC. It codes for CASSSRENEQYF.